The next 32 T cell receptor beta chains were all read from a single sample in a study of cytomegalovirus exposure and HLA in healthy donors. Here immunoSEQ multiplex PCR was the method, and the copy in TCRdb shows in-frame clones only, minus some. Of approximately 49,000 clones in the sample, roughly nine tenths are singletons; the top ten hold 1.4%. The sequenced material came from PBMCs. The source is a man aged 18-30 years in good health and CMV-seronegative.

This clone has a single count. This chain joins TRBV5-4 and TRBJ2-3; TRBD1 matches at 9 bases. The trim removed 3 bases at V and 5 bases at J, leaving 16 bases unmatched. There are 18 residues in the CDR3. The V gene's germline CDR1 is SGHNT and CDR2 YYREEE (reference sequence). The CDR3 sequence is CASSSVTGTGTIRDTQYF. The CDR3, as DNA: TGTGCCAGCAGCTCCGTCACCGGGACAGGGACTATTAGAGATACGCAGTATTTT.

The chain couples TRBV6-5 to TRBJ1-2; TRBD1 might be the D (5 bases). Trimming shortened V by 0 bases and J by 5 bases, and 16 bases separated the two germline ends. The CDR3 extends over 16 amino acids. The germline V gene has CDR1 MNHEY and CDR2 SVGAGI. CDR3 DNA: TGTGCCAGCAGTTACTCTCTACTCTCAGGGTGGTATGGCTACACCTTC. Encoded protein: CASSYSLLSGWYGYTF.

The chain carries TRBV27 and TRBJ2-3; tentative D call: TRBD2 (6 bases). The CDR3 has 16 amino acids. V lost 3 bases and J lost 3, with 16 bases in between. The germline V gene has CDR1 MNHEY and CDR2 SMNVEV (reference sequence). The CDR3 sequence is CASSLSGGVSTDTQYF. CDR3 sequence (DNA): TGTGCCAGCAGTTTGAGTGGCGGGGTCAGTACAGATACGCAGTATTTT.

This chain connects TRBV11-3 to TRBJ2-3, with 7 bases matching TRBD2. CDR1 SGHNT and CDR2 YENEEA come from the germline V gene. V lost 3 bases to trimming and J lost 4 bases; unmatched junction nucleotides: 10. The CDR3 contains 16 residues. The CDR3 sequence is CASSFAGLRGADTQYF. The DNA of the CDR3 is TGTGCCAGCAGCTTTGCGGGACTCCGGGGGGCAGATACGCAGTATTTT. Based on the CDR3 plus reference TRBV11-3 and TRBJ2-3, the full variable domain is EAGVVQSPRYKIIEKKQPVAFWCNPISGHNTLYWYLQNLGQGPELLIRYENEEAVDDSQLPKDRFSAERLKGVDSTLKIQPAELGDSAVYLCASSFAGLRGADTQYFGPGTRLTVL.

V and J are TRBV5-1 and TRBJ2-3, with TRBD1 matching over 7 bases. The CDR3 sequence is 16 residues long. With V trimmed by 0 bases and J by 3 bases, 7 bases remained unmatched. The germline CDR1 and CDR2 sequences are SGHRS and YFSETQ. CDR3 coding DNA: TGCGCCAGCAGCTTGGAGGCAGGGGGAAGGACAGATACGCAGTATTTT. Translation: CASSLEAGGRTDTQYF. The full variable domain, completed using reference TRBV5-1 and TRBJ2-3, is KAGVTQTPRYLIKTRGQQVTLSCSPISGHRSVSWYQQTPGQGLQFLFEYFSETQRNKGNFPGRFSGRQFSNSRSEMNVSTLELGDSALYLCASSLEAGGRTDTQYFGPGTRLTVL.

The V and J genes are TRBV7-2 and TRBJ2-5; D is unresolved. The CDR3 is 12 amino acids. CDR1 is SGHTA, CDR2 FQGNSA, per germline. Deletions cut 8 bases from V and 5 bases from J, with 12 bases between. The CDR3 coding sequence is TGTGCCAGCGCCCTTTCCCGGGAGACCCAGTACTTC. Amino acid sequence: CASALSRETQYF.

This clone has a handful of counts. This chain uses TRBV14 with TRBJ2-7; the D is unclear. V was pared by 3 bases and J by 5 bases, with 14 bases between. In germline, CDR1 is SGHDN, CDR2 FVKESK. The CDR3 runs 14 residues. CDR3 sequence: CASSHGVIPHEQYF. The CDR3, as DNA: TGTGCCAGCAGCCACGGTGTAATCCCCCACGAGCAGTACTTC. Variable domain in full (rest from reference TRBV14 and TRBJ2-7): EAGVTQFPSHSVIEKGQTVTLRCDPISGHDNLYWYRRVMGKEIKFLLHFVKESKQDESGMPNNRFLAERTGGTYSTLKVQPAELEDSGVYFCASSHGVIPHEQYFGPGTRLTVT.

V gene TRBV27 combines with J gene TRBJ2-6; D may be TRBD2 (6 bases). CDR3 size: 18 residues. Germline loops: CDR1 MNHEY, CDR2 SMNVEV (reference sequence). V shed 2 bases and J shed 0 bases, with 14 bases lying between them. CDR3 loop: CASSLAGFGHSGANVLTF. The CDR3 nucleotides are TGTGCCAGCAGTTTAGCGGGATTCGGCCACTCTGGGGCCAACGTCCTGACTTTC.

V is TRBV10-3 and J is TRBJ2-7, with 12 bases identical to TRBD2. Per germline, CDR1 ENHRY and CDR2 SYGVKD. V was pared by 11 bases and J by 2 bases, with 4 bases of the junction left unmatched. The CDR3 is 13 amino acids. The CDR3 sequence: CASRTSGAYEQYF. The CDR3 DNA is TGTGCCTCACGGACTAGCGGGGCCTACGAGCAGTACTTC.

This clone was seen a single time. This chain links TRBV2 with TRBJ1-4, with 8 bases identical to TRBD1. Trimming cost V 5 bases and J 6 bases; bases outside gene matches: 8. The length of the CDR3 is 15 residues. From germline, CDR1 is SNHLY and CDR2 FYNNEI. In DNA form, the CDR3 reads TGTGCCAGCAGTCCATTGACAGGGGCGGATGAAAAACTGTTTTTT. This codes for CASSPLTGADEKLFF.

J is TRBJ2-1 and V is TRBV29-1; D gene unclear. The CDR3 sequence is 13 residues long. The germline V gene has CDR1 SQVTM and CDR2 ANQGSEA. V lost 0 bases and J 8 bases, leaving 11 bases between the germline ends. The CDR3 region is CSVEDGKRDEQFF. CDR3 bases: TGCAGCGTTGAAGACGGCAAACGGGATGAGCAGTTCTTC.

The J gene is TRBJ1-3, the V gene TRBV6-5; no firm D call. Deletions cut 0 bases from V and 0 bases from J, with 9 bases between. CDR1 MNHEY and CDR2 SVGAGI come from the germline V gene. The CDR3 has 16 residues. CDR3 coding DNA: TGTGCCAGCAGTTACTCGGGCCCCAGCTCTGGAAACACCATATATTTT. This gives the protein CASSYSGPSSGNTIYF.

For the CDR3, the DNA is TGTGCCAGCAGTCTCTTTTACAATCAGCCCCAGCATTTT. Protein: CASSLFYNQPQHF. V usage is TRBV27 and J usage is TRBJ1-5; D not resolved. V was pared by 5 bases and J by 3 bases, with 8 bases between. The germline V gene encodes CDR1 MNHEY and CDR2 SMNVEV (reference sequence). The CDR3 sequence is 13 residues long.

The chain joins TRBV2 to TRBJ1-1; D remains ambiguous. CDR1 and CDR2 from the germline V gene are SNHLY and FYNNEI. V was cut by 3 bases and J by 0 bases, with 5 bases left in between. The CDR3 covers 13 residues. In DNA, the CDR3 is TGTGCCAGCAGTGACCTTTTGAACACTGAAGCTTTCTTT. This codes for CASSDLLNTEAFF.

This CDR3 reads CASSLTGSTTDTQYF. The CDR3 DNA reads TGTGCCAGCAGCTTAACCGGGAGTACAACAGATACGCAGTATTTT. The chain couples TRBV7-3 to TRBJ2-3, with D possibly matching TRBD2 (6 bases). Trimming pared 0 bases from V and 3 bases from J, leaving 10 bases between. Per the germline V gene, CDR1 is SGHTA and CDR2 is FQGTGA. The CDR3 sequence is 15 residues long.

The chain carries TRBV7-2 and TRBJ2-2, with 7 bases identical to TRBD1. This CDR3 has 15 amino acids. V was pared by 6 bases and J by 6 bases, with 10 bases of the junction left unmatched. CDR1 and CDR2 from the germline V gene are SGHTA and FQGNSA. In DNA form, the CDR3 reads TGTGCCAGCAGAAATGGGCAGGGGGTGGCCGGGGAGCTGTTTTTT. Encoded protein: CASRNGQGVAGELFF.

The chain carries TRBV19 and TRBJ2-7, with TRBD1 identical over 9 bases. V gave up 5 bases and J gave up 1 base; unmatched junction bases: 9. This CDR3 contains 16 residues. Germline CDR1 LNHDA, CDR2 SQIVND (reference sequence). The DNA of the CDR3 is TGTGCCAGTAGTCCCGCCACAGGGGGCTTATCCTACGAGCAGTACTTC. This codes for CASSPATGGLSYEQYF.

The chain has TRBV11-3 and TRBJ2-6; 7 positions agree with TRBD1. Losses at the gene ends were 1 base for V and 0 bases for J; bases not matched to a gene: 6. This CDR3 spans 18 amino acids. The germline CDR1 and CDR2 sequences are SGHNT and YENEEA. CDR3 loop: CASSLVRQGDSGANVLTF. DNA for the CDR3: TGTGCCAGCAGCTTAGTTAGACAGGGCGACTCTGGGGCCAACGTCCTGACTTTC.

This chain links TRBV6-5 with TRBJ1-5; TRBD1 aligns across 8 bases. CDR3 length: 15 amino acids. Trimming took 6 bases from V and 1 from J; bases not matched to a gene: 5. Germline V gene sequence: CDR1 MNHEY, CDR2 SVGAGI. The chain's CDR3 is CASRLNRGSNQPQHF. The CDR3 region has the DNA TGTGCCAGCAGACTCAACAGGGGGAGCAATCAGCCCCAGCATTTT.

The chain employs TRBV19 and TRBJ1-1; 9 bases agree with TRBD1. V was clipped by 4 bases and J by 7 bases; unmatched bases: 10. Per germline, CDR1 LNHDA and CDR2 SQIVND (reference sequence). The CDR3 is 15 residues long. The CDR3 sequence is CASSTDRDREGEAFF. The CDR3 region has the DNA TGTGCCAGTAGTACCGATCGGGACAGGGAGGGTGAAGCTTTCTTT. The full variable domain, completed using reference TRBV19 and TRBJ1-1, is DGGITQSPKYLFRKEGQNVTLSCEQNLNHDAMYWYRQDPGQGLRLIYYSQIVNDFQKGDIAEGYSVSREKKESFPLTVTSAQKNPTAFYLCASSTDRDREGEAFFGQGTRLTVV.

This chain links TRBV9 with TRBJ2-2; 9 nucleotides line up with TRBD2. V lost 5 bases, J lost 2 bases, and 4 bases stayed unmatched. Germline V gives CDR1 SGDLS, CDR2 YYNGEE. CDR3 length: 15 residues. CDR3 residues: CASRVLAGNTGELFF. CDR3 in DNA: TGTGCCAGCAGGGTACTAGCGGGTAACACCGGGGAGCTGTTTTTT.

The chain couples TRBV5-1 to TRBJ2-2, with TRBD2 matching 8 bases. This CDR3 has 15 amino acids. Germline V gene data show CDR1 as SGHRS and CDR2 as YFSETQ. The V gene end was trimmed by 4 bases and the J gene end by 6 bases; junction bases not matched to a gene: 8. CDR3 residues: CASSPGGRSPGELFF. In DNA form, the CDR3 reads TGCGCCAGCAGCCCGGGGGGGCGATCGCCCGGGGAGCTGTTTTTT.

V gene TRBV18 combines with J gene TRBJ1-3; D is ambiguous. CDR1 is KGHSH, CDR2 LQKENI, per germline. The V and J ends lost 3 bases and 0 bases respectively, with 9 bases between them. This CDR3 contains 15 residues. The CDR3 nucleotides are TGTGCCAGCTCACCGCGCCAAACCTCTGGAAACACCATATATTTT. It specifies CASSPRQTSGNTIYF.

The J gene is TRBJ2-1, the V gene TRBV6-4; 11 bases are a match to TRBD2. The CDR3 loop spans 18 amino acids. V trimming: 4 bases; J trimming: 0 bases; junction bases outside the gene matches: 8. Looked up from germline, CDR1 is MRHNA and CDR2 is SNTAGT. CDR3 in DNA: TGTGCCAGCAGTGCCCGGACTAGCGGGTATAGCTCCTACAATGAGCAGTTCTTC. Translating it yields CASSARTSGYSSYNEQFF.

This chain uses TRBV5-4 with TRBJ2-1, with D uncertain. Germline-derived CDR1 and CDR2 are SGHNT and YYREEE (reference sequence). The CDR3 totals 13 residues. V was shortened by 3 bases and J by 5 bases, with 9 bases between the two germline ends. This CDR3 is CASSSNRNNEQFF. The CDR3 nucleotides read TGTGCCAGCAGCTCTAACCGAAACAATGAGCAGTTCTTC.

The CDR3 nucleotides read TGTGCCACCAGCAGAGCCGGGTCGGGCGAGCAGTACTTC. It is translated as CATSRAGSGEQYF. V gene TRBV15 combines with J gene TRBJ2-7; the D is unclear. Germline V CDR1 and CDR2: LNHNV, YYDKDF (reference sequence). The CDR3 contains 13 residues. Deletions cut 1 base from V and 6 bases from J, with 10 bases between.

The V and J genes are TRBV6-6 and TRBJ2-7; 8 bases align to TRBD2. V trimming: 6 bases; J trimming: 2 bases; junction bases outside the gene matches: 12. The CDR3 loop spans 16 amino acids. Germline V CDR1 and CDR2: MNHNY, SVGAGI (reference sequence). CDR3 DNA: TGTGCCAGCAGCCCACCAAGGCGGGAGGTAACCTACGAGCAGTACTTC. Translated, it gives CASSPPRREVTYEQYF.

The chain is built from TRBV5-1 and TRBJ2-3; the D is unclear. The germline V gene encodes CDR1 SGHRS and CDR2 YFSETQ. This CDR3 is 12 amino acids long. The ends were cut back, 4 bases at V and 2 bases at J, with 5 bases in the middle. CDR3 in amino acids: CASSRNTDTQYF. CDR3 DNA: TGCGCCAGCAGCCGTAACACAGATACGCAGTATTTT.

The rearrangement uses TRBV28 and TRBJ2-6; no firm D call. Germline V CDR1 and CDR2: MDHEN, SYDVKM. The CDR3 sequence is 15 residues long. Trimming took off 2 bases at V and 0 bases at J, with 5 bases between the two ends. The CDR3, as DNA: TGTGCCAGCAGTTTACTAGGCTCTGGGGCCAACGTCCTGACTTTC. Amino acids: CASSLLGSGANVLTF.

The chain links TRBV11-3 to TRBJ2-3; 11 bases are a match to TRBD2. The ends lost 6 bases at V and 5 bases at J; junction bases unmatched: 4. Germline V gene lookup returns CDR1 SGHNT and CDR2 YENEEA. This CDR3 region has 14 residues. The CDR3 here is CASRSGLAGDTQYF. The CDR3 nucleotides read TGTGCCAGCAGATCCGGACTAGCGGGAGATACGCAGTATTTT.

The rearrangement links TRBV6-1 to TRBJ2-3, with 9 nucleotides matching TRBD2. This CDR3 has 15 residues. Trimming at V came to 4 bases and at J to 4 bases, leaving 6 bases not matched to a gene. CDR1 is MNHNS and CDR2 is SASEGT in the germline V gene. The DNA for the CDR3 is TGTGCCAGCAGTGTCGGTTTAGCGGGAGCAGATACGCAGTATTTT. The encoded protein is CASSVGLAGADTQYF.

V gene TRBV10-1 combines with J gene TRBJ2-5; TRBD1 is a possible D gene (5 bases). Germline CDR1 is WNHNN and CDR2 is SYGVQD (reference sequence). V was clipped by 2 bases and J by 4 bases, with 11 bases between them. The CDR3 consists of 14 residues. In nucleotides, the CDR3 is TGCGCCAGCAGTGAGAGGGCAGGGATAGAGACCCAGTACTTC. Translating it yields CASSERAGIETQYF.